The present T cell receptor (beta chain) was sequenced within a study of blood T cell repertoires in COVID-19. The wider study: Donors in the United States, Italy and Spain gave samples during acute or convalescent COVID-19. Sample material is recorded as cDNA or gDNA derived from T cells, B-cell-depleted T cells, or PBMCs.

Per the authors' pipeline: Reference gene primer amplification yielded estimated nucleated cell counts. This table comes from immunoSEQ multiplex PCR, and its TCRdb copy is limited to in-frame clones, with some not included. The V and J calls and clone size were taken over from that table, and D and trimming were inferred from the DNA. The sample contains under 300,000 clones, 80% to 90% of which appear only once. The CDR3 length is 15 residues. CDR1 is SGHRS and CDR2 is YFSETQ in the germline V gene. Trimming removed 1 base from V and 4 bases from J; junction bases left unmatched: 8. The sequence came from an elderly man with acute or convalescent COVID-19. V is TRBV5-1 and J is TRBJ2-7; 7 bases are a match to TRBD2. The sample consisted of peripheral blood. Here the CDR3 reads CASSLNVRERYEQYF. The DNA of the CDR3 is TGCGCCAGCAGCTTGAATGTGCGGGAGAGATACGAGCAGTACTTC.